Listed below are T cell receptor beta chains from one sample, sequenced in a study of cytomegalovirus exposure and HLA in healthy donors. Some clones are missing from TCRdb's copy, which holds only in-frame ones; the method was immunoSEQ multiplex PCR. The table shows about 180,000 clones, with about two thirds occurring only once. Sample: PBMCs. The receptor set was obtained from a human donor in good health. CDR3s include the opening cysteine and the closing phenylalanine or tryptophan. The D gene is left open where the match is weak. Only part of the rows carry a size: once, few, many, or a class if the clone is expanded.

v_call	j_call	d_call	clone_size	cdr3_aa	cdr3_nt
TRBV11-2	TRBJ2-3	NA	NA	CASSYRLGTDTQYF	TGTGCCAGCAGCTACAGACTAGGCACAGATACGCAGTATTTT
TRBV29-1	TRBJ2-2	NA	once	CSVDGTGRTGELFF	TGCAGCGTTGACGGGACCGGGAGAACCGGGGAGCTGTTTTTT
TRBV7-2	TRBJ2-3	TRBD2	NA	CASSAPSGGKDTQYF	TGTGCCAGCAGCGCCCCTAGCGGGGGAAAAGATACGCAGTATTTT
TRBV19	TRBJ1-1	NA	NA	CASSRQVQGTEAFF	TGTGCCAGTAGTAGACAGGTACAGGGCACTGAAGCTTTCTTT
TRBV6-1	TRBJ1-3	NA	NA	CASSVVSTGNTIYF	TGTGCCAGCAGTGTCGTGAGCACTGGAAACACCATATATTTT
TRBV5-1	TRBJ2-3	NA	few	CASSDPSRDTQYF	TGCGCCAGCAGCGACCCTAGCCGCGATACGCAGTATTTT
TRBV13	TRBJ1-3	TRBD1	NA	CASSPGQASSGNTIYF	TGTGCCAGCAGCCCCGGACAGGCGAGCTCTGGAAACACCATATATTTT
TRBV7-9	TRBJ2-5	NA	few	CASSLLFGETQYF	TGTGCCAGCAGCTTACTGTTCGGGGAGACCCAGTACTTC
TRBV30	TRBJ2-7	NA	NA	CAWSVLRGNEQYF	TGTGCCTGGAGTGTACTCAGGGGAAACGAGCAGTACTTC
TRBV11-2	TRBJ2-7	NA	NA	CASSSPGERHHYEQYF	TGTGCCAGCAGCAGCCCAGGGGAGAGACACCACTACGAGCAGTACTTC
TRBV15	TRBJ1-5	NA	NA	CATSRDPGMGPQHF	TGTGCCACCAGCAGAGATCCCGGGATGGGGCCCCAGCATTTT
TRBV5-1	TRBJ2-5	TRBD2	few	CASSSSGETQYF	TGCGCCAGCAGCTCTAGCGGGGAGACCCAGTACTTC
TRBV7-3	TRBJ1-2	NA	NA	CASSLGSGDNYGYTF	TGTGCCAGCAGCTTAGGATCGGGAGATAACTATGGCTACACCTTC